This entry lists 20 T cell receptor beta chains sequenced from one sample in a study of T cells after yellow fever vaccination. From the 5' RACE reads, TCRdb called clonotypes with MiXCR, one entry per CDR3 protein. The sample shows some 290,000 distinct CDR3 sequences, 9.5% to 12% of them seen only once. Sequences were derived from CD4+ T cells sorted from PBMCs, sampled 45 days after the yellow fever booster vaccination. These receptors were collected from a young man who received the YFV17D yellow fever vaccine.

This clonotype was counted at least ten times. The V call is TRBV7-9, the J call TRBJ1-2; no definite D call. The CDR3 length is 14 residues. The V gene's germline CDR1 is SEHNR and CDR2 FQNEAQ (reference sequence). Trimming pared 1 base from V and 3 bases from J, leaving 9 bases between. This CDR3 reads CASSLVEAHYGYTF. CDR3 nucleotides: TGTGCCAGCAGCTTAGTGGAGGCCCACTATGGCTACACCTTC.

The CDR3 DNA follows: TGTGCCAGCAGCCAAGTTAGCGGCAACACAGATACGCAGTATTTT. Translated: CASSQVSGNTDTQYF. The rearrangement uses TRBV3-1 and TRBJ2-3, with a possible D match to TRBD2 (6 bases). Germline CDR1 is LGHDT and CDR2 is YNNKEL (reference sequence). This CDR3 spans 15 amino acids. V dropped 1 base and J dropped 2 bases, with 10 bases sitting between them.

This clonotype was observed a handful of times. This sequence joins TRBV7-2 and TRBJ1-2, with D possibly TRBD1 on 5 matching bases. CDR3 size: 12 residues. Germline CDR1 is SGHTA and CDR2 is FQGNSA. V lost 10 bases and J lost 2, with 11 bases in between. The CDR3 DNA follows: TGTGCCACCTCGACAGCGAACTATGGCTACACCTTC. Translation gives CATSTANYGYTF.

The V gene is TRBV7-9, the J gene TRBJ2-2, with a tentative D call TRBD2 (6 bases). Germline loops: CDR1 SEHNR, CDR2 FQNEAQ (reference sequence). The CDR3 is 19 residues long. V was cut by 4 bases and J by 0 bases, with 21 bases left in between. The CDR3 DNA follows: TGTGCCAGCAGCTGGACTATCTCGTCCCTTACCGCGAACACCGGGGAGCTGTTTTTT. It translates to CASSWTISSLTANTGELFF.

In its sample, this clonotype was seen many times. CDR3 sequence (DNA): TGTGCCAGCAGTTTAGGGCTCATAAACTACGAGCAGTACGTC. It specifies CASSLGLINYEQYV. The rearrangement uses TRBV12-3 or TRBV12-4 and TRBJ2-7; D is uncertain. The CDR3 has 14 residues. Trimming took 1 base from V and 3 from J, leaving 10 bases between them.

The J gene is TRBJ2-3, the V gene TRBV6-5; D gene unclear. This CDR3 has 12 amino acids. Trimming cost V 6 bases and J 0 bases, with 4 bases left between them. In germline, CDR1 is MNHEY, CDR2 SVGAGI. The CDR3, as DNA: TGTGCCAGCAGGTCTAGCACAGATACGCAGTATTTT. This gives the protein CASRSSTDTQYF.

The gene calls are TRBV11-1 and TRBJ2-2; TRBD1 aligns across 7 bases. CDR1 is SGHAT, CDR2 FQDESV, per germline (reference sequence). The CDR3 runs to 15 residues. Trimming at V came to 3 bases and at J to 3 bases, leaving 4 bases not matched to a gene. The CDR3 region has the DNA TGTGCCAGCAGCTTTCGACAGGGTGACACCGGGGAGCTGTTTTTT. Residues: CASSFRQGDTGELFF.

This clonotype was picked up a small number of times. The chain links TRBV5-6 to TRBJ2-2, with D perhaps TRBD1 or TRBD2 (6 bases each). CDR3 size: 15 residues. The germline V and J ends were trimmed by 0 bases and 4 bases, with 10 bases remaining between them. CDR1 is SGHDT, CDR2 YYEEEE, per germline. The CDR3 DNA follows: TGTGCCAGCAGCTTGGAAGGGGGGAGCACCGGGGAGCTGTTTTTT. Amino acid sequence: CASSLEGGSTGELFF.

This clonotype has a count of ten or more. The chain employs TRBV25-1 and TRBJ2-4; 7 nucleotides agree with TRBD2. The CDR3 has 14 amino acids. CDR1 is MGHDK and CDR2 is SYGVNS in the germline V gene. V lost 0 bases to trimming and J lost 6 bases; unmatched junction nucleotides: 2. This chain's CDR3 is CASSEYSSGNIQYF. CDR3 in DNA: TGTGCCAGCAGTGAATATTCTAGCGGAAACATTCAGTACTTC.

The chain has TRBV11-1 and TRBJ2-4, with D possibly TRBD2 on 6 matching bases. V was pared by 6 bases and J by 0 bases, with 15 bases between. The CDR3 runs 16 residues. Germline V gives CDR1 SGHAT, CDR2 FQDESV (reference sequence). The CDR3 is CASSRPGGGAKNIQYF. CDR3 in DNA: TGTGCCAGCAGTCGTCCCGGGGGAGGAGCCAAAAACATTCAGTACTTC.

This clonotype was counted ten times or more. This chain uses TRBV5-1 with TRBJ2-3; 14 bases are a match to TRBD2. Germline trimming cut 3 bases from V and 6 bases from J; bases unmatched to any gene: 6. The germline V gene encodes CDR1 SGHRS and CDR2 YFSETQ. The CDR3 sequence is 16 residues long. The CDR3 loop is CASSSGTSGGGDTQYF. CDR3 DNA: TGCGCCAGCAGCTCCGGGACTAGCGGGGGCGGTGATACGCAGTATTTT.

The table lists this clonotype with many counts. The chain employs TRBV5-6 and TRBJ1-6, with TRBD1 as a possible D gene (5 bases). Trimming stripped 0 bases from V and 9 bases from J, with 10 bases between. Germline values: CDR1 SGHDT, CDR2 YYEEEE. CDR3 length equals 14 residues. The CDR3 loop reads CASSLGLGGSPLHF. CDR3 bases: TGTGCCAGCAGCTTGGGTCTTGGGGGTTCACCCCTCCACTTT.

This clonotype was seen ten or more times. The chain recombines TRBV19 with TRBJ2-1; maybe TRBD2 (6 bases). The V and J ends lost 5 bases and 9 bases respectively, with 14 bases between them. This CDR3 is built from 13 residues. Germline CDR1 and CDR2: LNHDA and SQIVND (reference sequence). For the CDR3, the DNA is TGTGCCAGTAGTCCTCAGACTAGTTCTGAGCAGTTCTTC. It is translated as CASSPQTSSEQFF. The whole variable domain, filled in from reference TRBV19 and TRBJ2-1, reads DGGITQSPKYLFRKEGQNVTLSCEQNLNHDAMYWYRQDPGQGLRLIYYSQIVNDFQKGDIAEGYSVSREKKESFPLTVTSAQKNPTAFYLCASSPQTSSEQFFGPGTRLTVL.

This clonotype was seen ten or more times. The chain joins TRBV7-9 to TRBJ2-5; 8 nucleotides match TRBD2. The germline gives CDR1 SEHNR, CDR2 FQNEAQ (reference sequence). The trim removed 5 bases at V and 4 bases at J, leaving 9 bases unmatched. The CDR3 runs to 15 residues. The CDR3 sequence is CASSLRTSGPETQYF. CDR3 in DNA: TGTGCCAGCAGCCTGCGAACTAGCGGCCCAGAGACCCAGTACTTC. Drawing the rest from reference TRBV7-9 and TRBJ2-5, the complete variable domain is DTGVSQNPRHKITKRGQNVTFRCDPISEHNRLYWYRQTLGQGPEFLTYFQNEAQLEKSRLLSDRFSAERPKGSFSTLEIQRTEQGDSAMYLCASSLRTSGPETQYFGPGTRLLVL.

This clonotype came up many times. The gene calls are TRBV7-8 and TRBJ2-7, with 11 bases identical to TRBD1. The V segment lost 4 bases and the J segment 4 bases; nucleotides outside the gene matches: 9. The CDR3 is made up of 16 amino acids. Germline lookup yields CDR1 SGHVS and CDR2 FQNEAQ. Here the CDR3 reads CASSSRPGQGGYEQYF. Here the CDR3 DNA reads TGTGCCAGCAGCTCACGACCGGGACAGGGGGGTTACGAGCAGTACTTC.

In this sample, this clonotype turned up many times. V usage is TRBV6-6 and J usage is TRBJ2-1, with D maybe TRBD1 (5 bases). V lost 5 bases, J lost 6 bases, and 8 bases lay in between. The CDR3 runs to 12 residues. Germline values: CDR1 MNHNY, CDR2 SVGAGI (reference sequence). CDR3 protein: CASSPQGNEQFF. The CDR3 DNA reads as TGTGCCAGCAGTCCCCAGGGCAATGAGCAGTTCTTC.

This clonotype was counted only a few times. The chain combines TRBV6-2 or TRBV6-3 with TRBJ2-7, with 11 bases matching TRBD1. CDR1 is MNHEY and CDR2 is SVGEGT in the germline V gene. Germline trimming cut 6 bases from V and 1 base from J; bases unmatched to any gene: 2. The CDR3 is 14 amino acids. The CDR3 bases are TGTGCCAGCAGAGGACAGGGGGCATCCTACGAGCAGTACGTC. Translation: CASRGQGASYEQYV.

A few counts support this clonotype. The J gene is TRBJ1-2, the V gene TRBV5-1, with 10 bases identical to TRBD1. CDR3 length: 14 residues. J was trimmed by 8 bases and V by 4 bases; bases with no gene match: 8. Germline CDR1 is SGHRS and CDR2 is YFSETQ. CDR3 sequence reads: CASSPGDRGHGYTF. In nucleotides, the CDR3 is TGCGCCAGCAGCCCCGGAGACAGGGGGCACGGCTACACCTTC.

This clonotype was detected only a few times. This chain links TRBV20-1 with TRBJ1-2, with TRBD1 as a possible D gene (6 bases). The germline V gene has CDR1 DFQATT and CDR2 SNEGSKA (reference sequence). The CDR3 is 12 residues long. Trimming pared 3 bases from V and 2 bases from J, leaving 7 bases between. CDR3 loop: CSASTGNYGYTF. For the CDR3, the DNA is TGCAGTGCTAGTACAGGGAACTATGGCTACACCTTC.

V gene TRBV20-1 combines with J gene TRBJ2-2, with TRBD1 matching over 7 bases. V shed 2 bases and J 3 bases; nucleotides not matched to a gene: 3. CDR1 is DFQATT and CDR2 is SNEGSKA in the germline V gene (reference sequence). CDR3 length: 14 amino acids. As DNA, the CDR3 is TGCAGTGCTAGACGGGACAGTGACACCGGGGAGCTGTTTTTT. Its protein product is CSARRDSDTGELFF.